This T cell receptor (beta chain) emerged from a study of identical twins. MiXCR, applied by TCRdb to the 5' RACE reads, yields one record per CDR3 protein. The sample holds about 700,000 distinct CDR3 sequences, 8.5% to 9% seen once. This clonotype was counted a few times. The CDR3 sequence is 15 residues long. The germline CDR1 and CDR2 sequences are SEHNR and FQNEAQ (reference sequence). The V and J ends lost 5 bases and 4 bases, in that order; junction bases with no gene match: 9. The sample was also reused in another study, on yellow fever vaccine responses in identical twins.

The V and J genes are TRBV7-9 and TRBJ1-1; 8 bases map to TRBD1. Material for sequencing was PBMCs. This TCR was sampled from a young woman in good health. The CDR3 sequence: CASSPFGQGITEAFF. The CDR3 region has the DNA TGTGCCAGCAGCCCCTTTGGACAGGGTATCACTGAAGCTTTCTTT.